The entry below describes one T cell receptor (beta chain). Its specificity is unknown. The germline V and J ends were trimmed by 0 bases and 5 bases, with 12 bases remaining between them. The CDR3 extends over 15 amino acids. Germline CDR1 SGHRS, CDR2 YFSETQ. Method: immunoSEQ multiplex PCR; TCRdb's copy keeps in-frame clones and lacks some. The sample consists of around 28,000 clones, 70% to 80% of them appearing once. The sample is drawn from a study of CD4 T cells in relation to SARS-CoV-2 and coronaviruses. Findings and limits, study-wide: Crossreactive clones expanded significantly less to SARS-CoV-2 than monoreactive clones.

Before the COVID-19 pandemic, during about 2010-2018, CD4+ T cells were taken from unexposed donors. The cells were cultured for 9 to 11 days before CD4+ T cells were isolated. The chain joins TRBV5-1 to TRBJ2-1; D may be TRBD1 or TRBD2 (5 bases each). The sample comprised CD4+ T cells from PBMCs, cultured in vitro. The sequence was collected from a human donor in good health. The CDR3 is CASSLAGTANNEQFF. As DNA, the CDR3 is TGCGCCAGCAGCTTGGCCGGGACGGCAAACAATGAGCAGTTCTTC.